These T cell receptor beta chains were read from a single sample in a study of T cells in Graves' hyperthyroidism and ophthalmopathy. MiXCR, applied by TCRdb to the multiplex PCR reads, yields one record per CDR3 protein. The sample carries about 380,000 distinct CDR3 sequences, about 18% recorded once. Sample: blood. The receptors come from a man younger than 30 with Graves' ophthalmopathy. Each CDR3 is given with its conserved first and last residue. Each record gives: J gene, V gene, D gene, clone size, CDR3 protein, CDR3 DNA. A D gene is named only where the DNA matches it firmly. Only some rows state a clone size, as once, few, many or a class for expanded clones.

J: TRBJ2-7; V: TRBV5-1; D: .; size: many; CDR3: CASSLEGPDEQYF; DNA: TGCGCCAGCAGCTTGGAAGGGCCGGACGAGCAGTACTTC
J: TRBJ1-1; V: TRBV5-1; D: .; size: many; CDR3: CASRSVWDTEAFF; DNA: TGCGCCAGCCGCAGTGTCTGGGACACTGAAGCTTTCTTT
J: TRBJ2-3; V: TRBV9; D: TRBD1; size: .; CDR3: CASRAGTADTQYF; DNA: TGTGCCAGCAGGGCAGGGACAGCAGATACGCAGTATTTT
J: TRBJ2-1; V: TRBV6-1; D: TRBD1; size: few; CDR3: CASSPGQGVWSEQFF; DNA: TGTGCCAGCAGCCCGGGACAGGGGGTTTGGAGTGAGCAGTTCTTC
J: TRBJ2-5; V: TRBV10-3; D: TRBD1; size: .; CDR3: CAINEQGPQETQYF; DNA: TGTGCCATCAACGAACAGGGGCCCCAAGAGACCCAGTACTTC
J: TRBJ2-3; V: TRBV7-8; D: TRBD2; size: .; CDR3: CASSYLSGGALDTQYF; DNA: TGTGCCAGCAGCTACCTTAGCGGGGGGGCCTTAGATACGCAGTATTTT
J: TRBJ2-4; V: TRBV6-1; D: TRBD1; size: many; CDR3: CASSLDRGSENIQYF; DNA: TGTGCCAGCAGCCTGGACAGGGGATCTGAAAACATTCAGTACTTC
J: TRBJ2-1; V: TRBV19; D: TRBD2; size: .; CDR3: CASSIAQAGEQFF; DNA: TGTGCCAGTAGTATAGCCCAAGCGGGGGAGCAGTTCTTC
J: TRBJ1-1; V: TRBV9; D: .; size: .; CDR3: CASSVVDRNTEAFF; DNA: TGTGCCAGCAGCGTAGTGGACAGGAACACTGAAGCTTTCTTT
J: TRBJ2-7; V: TRBV5-6; D: .; size: many; CDR3: CASSAAEGEQYF; DNA: TGTGCCAGCAGCGCCGCGGAGGGCGAGCAGTACTTC
J: TRBJ2-1; V: TRBV7-9; D: TRBD2; size: .; CDR3: CASSLADTGLAGYNEQSF; DNA: TGTGCCAGCAGCTTAGCTGACACGGGACTAGCGGGCTACAATGAGCAGTCCTTC
J: TRBJ2-7; V: TRBV28; D: .; size: many; CDR3: CASSLAGAREQYF; DNA: TGTGCCAGCAGTTTGGCAGGGGCCCGCGAGCAGTACTTC
J: TRBJ1-1; V: TRBV7-9; D: .; size: many; CDR3: CASSFGFPTEAFF; DNA: TGTGCCAGCAGCTTTGGATTCCCCACTGAAGCTTTCTTT
J: TRBJ2-7; V: TRBV7-6; D: .; size: few; CDR3: CASSLGTGEIEQYF; DNA: TGTGCCAGCAGCTTAGGGACTGGGGAAATCGAGCAGTACTTC
J: TRBJ2-7; V: TRBV29-1; D: TRBD1; size: few; CDR3: CSVALDRGTYEQYF; DNA: TGCAGCGTTGCCTTAGACAGGGGGACCTACGAGCAGTACTTC
J: TRBJ2-1; V: TRBV20-1; D: .; size: .; CDR3: CSARDGGRIVEQFF; DNA: TGCAGTGCTAGAGATGGGGGACGGATAGTCGAGCAGTTCTTC
J: TRBJ2-2; V: TRBV3-1; D: .; size: .; CDR3: CASSPTSWPGELFF; DNA: TGTGCCAGCAGCCCGACTAGTTGGCCCGGGGAGCTGTTTTTT
J: TRBJ1-1; V: TRBV5-6; D: .; size: few; CDR3: CASSLLPILSEAFF; DNA: TGTGCCAGCAGCTTGCTTCCGATATTGTCTGAAGCTTTCTTT
J: TRBJ2-7; V: TRBV11-2; D: .; size: many; CDR3: CASSLRFSYEQYF; DNA: TGTGCCAGCAGCTTACGGTTCTCCTACGAGCAGTACTTC
J: TRBJ2-3; V: TRBV2; D: TRBD2; size: many; CDR3: CASRRGTSDTDTQYF; DNA: TGTGCCAGCAGAAGAGGGACTAGCGACACAGATACGCAGTATTTT
J: TRBJ2-3; V: TRBV7-3; D: TRBD2; size: .; CDR3: CASRPPGLAGGNTQYF; DNA: TGTGCCAGCAGACCACCAGGACTAGCGGGGGGGAATACGCAGTATTTT
J: TRBJ2-2; V: TRBV10-3; D: .; size: few; CDR3: CAISDGQANTGELFF; DNA: TGTGCCATCAGTGATGGGCAGGCGAACACCGGGGAGCTGTTTTTT
J: TRBJ2-1; V: TRBV6-1; D: .; size: .; CDR3: CASSSRGARYNEQFF; DNA: TGTGCCAGCAGTTCCCGGGGAGCCCGCTACAATGAGCAGTTCTTC
J: TRBJ1-4; V: TRBV29-1; D: .; size: .; CDR3: CSVGQGTSTNEKLFF; DNA: TGCAGCGTGGGCCAGGGTACCTCAACTAATGAAAAACTGTTTTTT
J: TRBJ1-2; V: TRBV3-1; D: .; size: many; CDR3: CASSQDRLGRQNYGYTF; DNA: TGTGCCAGCAGCCAAGATCGTTTGGGTCGACAGAACTATGGCTACACCTTC
J: TRBJ2-7; V: TRBV29-1; D: TRBD1; size: many; CDR3: CSVRAGTGSISEQYF; DNA: TGCAGCGTCCGGGCCGGGACAGGGTCCATAAGCGAGCAGTACTTC
J: TRBJ2-2; V: TRBV2; D: TRBD1; size: .; CDR3: CASGQGWGGELFF; DNA: TGTGCCAGTGGACAGGGTTGGGGCGGGGAGCTGTTTTTT
J: TRBJ1-1; V: TRBV2; D: TRBD1; size: .; CDR3: CASSEEDRGLEAFF; DNA: TGTGCCAGCAGTGAAGAGGACAGGGGGCTTGAAGCTTTCTTT
J: TRBJ1-2; V: TRBV6-6; D: .; size: many; CDR3: CASSYSANLYGYTF; DNA: TGTGCCAGCAGTTACTCAGCGAATCTATATGGCTACACCTTC
J: TRBJ2-1; V: TRBV7-9; D: .; size: many; CDR3: CASSLSGVVNEQFF; DNA: TGTGCCAGCAGCTTATCCGGGGTCGTGAATGAGCAGTTCTTC
J: TRBJ2-5; V: TRBV20-1; D: TRBD2; size: many; CDR3: CSALGLAGQETQYF; DNA: TGCAGTGCTTTGGGACTAGCGGGTCAAGAGACCCAGTACTTC
J: TRBJ2-3; V: TRBV27; D: .; size: few; CDR3: CASSSIQGDTQYF; DNA: TGTGCCAGCAGTTCAATTCAGGGGGATACGCAGTATTTT
J: TRBJ1-5; V: TRBV4-1; D: TRBD1; size: few; CDR3: CASSHDTRQGAAQPQHF; DNA: TGCGCCAGCAGCCACGATACCCGACAGGGGGCTGCTCAGCCCCAGCATTTT
J: TRBJ2-1; V: TRBV6-2/TRBV6-3; D: TRBD1; size: .; CDR3: CASTWDRAYNEQFF; DNA: TGTGCCAGCACCTGGGACAGAGCCTACAATGAGCAGTTCTTC
J: TRBJ2-7; V: TRBV12-3/TRBV12-4; D: TRBD2; size: many; CDR3: CASSLRRGNMFYEQYF; DNA: TGTGCCAGCAGTTTAAGGCGGGGGAACATGTTCTACGAGCAGTACTTC
J: TRBJ1-5; V: TRBV27; D: TRBD1; size: .; CDR3: CASRDRGRPGPQHF; DNA: TGTGCCAGCAGGGACAGGGGGCGGCCAGGGCCCCAGCATTTT
J: TRBJ2-7; V: TRBV2; D: TRBD1; size: .; CDR3: CASSEPRTGGEQYF; DNA: TGTGCCAGCAGTGAACCAAGGACAGGCGGCGAGCAGTACTTC
J: TRBJ2-2; V: TRBV6-1; D: TRBD1; size: .; CDR3: CAVMDRGGTGGTGELFF; DNA: TGTGCCGTTATGGACAGGGGAGGAACCGGCGGCACCGGGGAGCTGTTTTTT
J: TRBJ2-7; V: TRBV3-1; D: .; size: .; CDR3: CASSQEVQGYEQYF; DNA: TGTGCCAGCAGCCAAGAGGTTCAGGGATACGAGCAGTACTTC
J: TRBJ2-3; V: TRBV27; D: TRBD2; size: many; CDR3: CASSLSHSGRGDTQYF; DNA: TGTGCCAGCAGTTTATCTCACAGCGGGAGGGGAGATACGCAGTATTTT
J: TRBJ2-3; V: TRBV24-1; D: .; size: .; CDR3: CATSVAGSKADTQYF; DNA: TGTGCCACCAGTGTCGCAGGCTCTAAGGCAGATACGCAGTATTTT
J: TRBJ2-5; V: TRBV3-1; D: TRBD2; size: many; CDR3: CASSQTSGRQETQYF; DNA: TGTGCCAGCAGCCAGACTAGCGGGAGACAAGAGACCCAGTACTTC
J: TRBJ1-4; V: TRBV7-8; D: .; size: many; CDR3: CASSLGAGGHDEKLFF; DNA: TGTGCCAGCAGCTTAGGGGCCGGGGGACACGATGAAAAACTGTTTTTT
J: TRBJ2-1; V: TRBV5-1; D: .; size: .; CDR3: CASRGPDNEQFF; DNA: TGCGCCAGCAGGGGCCCGGACAATGAGCAGTTCTTC
J: TRBJ1-1; V: TRBV6-2/TRBV6-3; D: .; size: many; CDR3: CASSYPNTNTEAFF; DNA: TGTGCCAGCAGTTACCCGAACACCAACACTGAAGCTTTCTTT
J: TRBJ1-5; V: TRBV28; D: .; size: many; CDR3: CASNSGGGDQPQHF; DNA: TGTGCCAGCAACTCGGGGGGGGGCGATCAGCCCCAGCATTTT
J: TRBJ2-7; V: TRBV3-1; D: .; size: many; CDR3: CASSQGTEQYF; DNA: TGTGCCAGCAGCCAAGGGACGGAGCAGTACTTC
J: TRBJ1-1; V: TRBV7-3; D: .; size: once; CDR3: CASKISGGTEAFF; DNA: TGTGCCAGCAAGATTTCGGGGGGGACTGAAGCTTTCTTT
J: TRBJ2-6; V: TRBV6-1; D: .; size: few; CDR3: CASRPARSGANVLTF; DNA: TGTGCCAGCAGACCAGCCCGTTCTGGGGCCAACGTCCTGACTTTC
J: TRBJ1-4; V: TRBV29-1; D: .; size: .; CDR3: CSVGTQGAREKLFF; DNA: TGCAGCGTTGGAACCCAGGGAGCGAGAGAAAAACTGTTTTTT
J: TRBJ1-2; V: TRBV20-1; D: TRBD1; size: .; CDR3: CSAGRGPEGYTF; DNA: TGCAGTGCTGGCAGGGGGCCGGAGGGCTACACCTTC
J: TRBJ2-7; V: TRBV11-1; D: TRBD1; size: many; CDR3: CASSLTGGSHEQYF; DNA: TGTGCCAGCAGCTTAACAGGGGGCTCTCACGAGCAGTACTTC
J: TRBJ1-1; V: TRBV28; D: .; size: .; CDR3: CGSGSIMNTEAFF; DNA: TGTGGGTCCGGTTCAATCATGAACACTGAAGCTTTCTTT
J: TRBJ2-7; V: TRBV6-1; D: TRBD1; size: many; CDR3: CASQPGQGLYEQYF; DNA: TGTGCCAGCCAGCCGGGACAGGGTCTCTACGAGCAGTACTTC
J: TRBJ1-4; V: TRBV5-1; D: .; size: many; CDR3: CASSEGQASEKLFF; DNA: TGCGCCAGCAGCGAGGGGCAGGCGAGCGAAAAACTGTTTTTT